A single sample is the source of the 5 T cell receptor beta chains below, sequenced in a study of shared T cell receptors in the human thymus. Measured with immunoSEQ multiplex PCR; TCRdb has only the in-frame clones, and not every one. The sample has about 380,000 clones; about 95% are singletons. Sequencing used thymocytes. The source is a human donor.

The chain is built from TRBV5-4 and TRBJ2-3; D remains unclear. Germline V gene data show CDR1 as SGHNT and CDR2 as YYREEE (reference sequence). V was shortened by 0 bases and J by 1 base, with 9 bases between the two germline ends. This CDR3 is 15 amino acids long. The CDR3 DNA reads TGTGCCAGCAGCTTGGTTGAGGACGGCACAGATACGCAGTATTTT. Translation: CASSLVEDGTDTQYF.

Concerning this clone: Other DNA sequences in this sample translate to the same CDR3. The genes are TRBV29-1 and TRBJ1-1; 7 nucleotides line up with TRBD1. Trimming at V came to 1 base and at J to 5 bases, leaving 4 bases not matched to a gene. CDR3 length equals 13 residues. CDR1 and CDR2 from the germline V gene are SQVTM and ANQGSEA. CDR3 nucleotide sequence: TGCAGCGTTGAAGGACAGGGCGGGACTGAAGCTTTCTTT. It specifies CSVEGQGGTEAFF.

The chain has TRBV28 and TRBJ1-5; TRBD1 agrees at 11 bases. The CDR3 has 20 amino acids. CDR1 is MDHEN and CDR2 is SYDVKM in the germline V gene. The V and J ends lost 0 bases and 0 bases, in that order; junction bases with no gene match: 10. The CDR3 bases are TGTGCCAGCAGTTTATGTTGGCCGGGACAGGGGGAGTATAGCAATCAGCCCCAGCATTTT. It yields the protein CASSLCWPGQGEYSNQPQHF.

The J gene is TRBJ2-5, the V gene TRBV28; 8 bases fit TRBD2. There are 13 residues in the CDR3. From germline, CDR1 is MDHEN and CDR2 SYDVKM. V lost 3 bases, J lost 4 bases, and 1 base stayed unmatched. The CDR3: CASSFAGGETQYF. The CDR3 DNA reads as TGTGCCAGCAGTTTCGCGGGGGGAGAGACCCAGTACTTC.

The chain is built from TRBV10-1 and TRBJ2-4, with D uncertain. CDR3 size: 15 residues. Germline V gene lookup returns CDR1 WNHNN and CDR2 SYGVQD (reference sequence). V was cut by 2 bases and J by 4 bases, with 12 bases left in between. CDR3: CASSEGTDLKNIQYF. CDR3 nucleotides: TGCGCCAGCAGTGAGGGCACAGACCTAAAAAACATTCAGTACTTC.